These T cell receptor beta chains were read from a single sample in a study of blood T cell repertoires in COVID-19. Produced via immunoSEQ multiplex PCR; TCRdb's table is partial and in-frame only. The sample comprises roughly 200,000 clones, about 89% of which are singletons, and around 6.6% rests with the top ten. The sample taken for sequencing was peripheral blood. The receptors stem from a man aged 40-55 years with acute or convalescent COVID-19. CDR3s leave out the opening cysteine and the closing phenylalanine or tryptophan.

CDR3 protein: ASSLEPGVRAGELF; V gene: TRBV7-9; J gene: TRBJ2-2
CDR3 protein: ASSLVGARTYEQY; V gene: TRBV5-1; J gene: TRBJ2-7
CDR3 protein: ATSMASGGGMHTQY; V gene: TRBV15; J gene: TRBJ2-3
CDR3 protein: ASSQNTGTYEQY; V gene: TRBV3-1/TRBV3-2; J gene: TRBJ2-7
CDR3 protein: ASSLTPARTTYGYT; V gene: TRBV18; J gene: TRBJ1-2
CDR3 protein: ASSPPRVYNEQF; V gene: TRBV3-1/TRBV3-2; J gene: TRBJ2-1
CDR3 protein: ASSGTGGRETQY; V gene: TRBV2; J gene: TRBJ2-5
CDR3 protein: ASSAGLAGQETQY; V gene: TRBV5-4; J gene: TRBJ2-5
CDR3 protein: ASSPLGRPYEQY; V gene: TRBV9; J gene: TRBJ2-7
CDR3 protein: ASSLEGLSSYEQY; V gene: TRBV5-1; J gene: TRBJ2-7